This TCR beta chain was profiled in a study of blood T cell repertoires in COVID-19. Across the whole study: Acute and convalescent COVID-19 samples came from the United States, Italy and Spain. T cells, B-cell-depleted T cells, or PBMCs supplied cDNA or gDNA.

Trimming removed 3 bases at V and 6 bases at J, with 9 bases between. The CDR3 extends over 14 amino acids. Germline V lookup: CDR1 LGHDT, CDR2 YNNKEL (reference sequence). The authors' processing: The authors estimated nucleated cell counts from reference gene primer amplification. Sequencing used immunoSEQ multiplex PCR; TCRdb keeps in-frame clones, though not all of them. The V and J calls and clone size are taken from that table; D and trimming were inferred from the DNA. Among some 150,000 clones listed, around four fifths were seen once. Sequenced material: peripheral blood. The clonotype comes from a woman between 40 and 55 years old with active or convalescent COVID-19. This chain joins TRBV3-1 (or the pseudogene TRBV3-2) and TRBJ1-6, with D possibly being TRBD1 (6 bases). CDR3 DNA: TGTGCCAGCAGCCACAACAGGGCTAATTCACCCCTCCACTTT. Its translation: CASSHNRANSPLHF.